The 8 T cell receptor beta chains below come from one sample, sequenced in a study of T cell changes during pregnancy in multiple sclerosis. The data were produced by immunoSEQ multiplex PCR, yet TCRdb's version contains in-frame clones alone and is incomplete. The sample yields some 52,000 clones, just over 90% seen once. The sample was CD4+ T cells from peripheral blood mononuclear cells, taken before pregnancy. The receptors stem from a female donor with multiple sclerosis, enrolled in a pregnancy study.

This chain joins TRBV7-9 and TRBJ1-1; D gene ambiguous. Germline-derived CDR1 and CDR2 are SEHNR and FQNEAQ (reference sequence). V lost 2 bases and J 0 bases, leaving 10 bases between the germline ends. CDR3 size: 15 residues. CDR3 bases: TGTGCCAGCAGCTTATGGGCCAGTTTGAACACTGAAGCTTTCTTT. Its protein product is CASSLWASLNTEAFF.

The genes are TRBV27 and TRBJ1-1, with D unresolved. Trimming removed 5 bases at V and 6 bases at J, with 19 bases between. The V gene's germline CDR1 is MNHEY and CDR2 SMNVEV (reference sequence). This CDR3 contains 15 residues. The DNA of the CDR3 is TGTGCCAGCAGTGAGCAATGGCTCCGGCGGGCTGAAGCTTTCTTT. Translated: CASSEQWLRRAEAFF.

V usage is TRBV27 and J usage is TRBJ1-2, with D unresolved. V gave up 4 bases and J gave up 8 bases, with 8 bases separating them. This CDR3 spans 11 amino acids. The germline CDR1 and CDR2 sequences are MNHEY and SMNVEV (reference sequence). CDR3 nucleotide sequence: TGTGCCAGCAGTTCGGGTGGCGGCTACACCTTC. Encoded protein: CASSSGGGYTF.

This clone was seen more than once but under ten times. The CDR3 DNA sequence: TGTGCCAGCAATAAAGTCTACAGGGAAGGCGAGCAGTACTTC. It yields the protein CASNKVYREGEQYF. The chain is built from TRBV2 and TRBJ2-7; a weak D match, TRBD1 (6 bases). V was cut by 7 bases and J by 6 bases, with 19 bases left in between. In germline, CDR1 is SNHLY, CDR2 FYNNEI. The CDR3 runs 14 residues.

V gene TRBV30 combines with J gene TRBJ1-5; a possible D gene is TRBD1 (6 bases). The CDR3 length is 13 residues. Trimming stripped 3 bases from V and 3 bases from J, with 9 bases between. Per the germline V gene, CDR1 is GTSNPN and CDR2 is SVGIG (reference sequence). This CDR3 is CAWSQGLNQPQHF. The DNA for the CDR3 is TGTGCCTGGAGCCAGGGGCTCAATCAGCCCCAGCATTTT.

The chain couples TRBV12-5 to TRBJ2-1; D unresolved. The V gene's germline CDR1 is LGHNT and CDR2 FRNRAP. V was shortened by 3 bases and J by 1 base, with 4 bases between the two germline ends. The CDR3 has 13 amino acids. CDR3 nucleotides: TGTGCTAGTGGTTTACGGTCCTACAATGAGCAGTTCTTC. Its translation: CASGLRSYNEQFF.

The chain links TRBV6-7 to TRBJ1-4, with 7 bases matching TRBD1. TRBV6-7 is sorted into the ORF group, with uncertain function. The CDR3 is made up of 16 amino acids. V lost 0 bases and J lost 4; bases outside the gene matches: 5. The CDR3 is CASSYSDRAGNEKLFF. In nucleotides, the CDR3 is TGTGCCAGCAGTTACTCCGACAGGGCCGGTAATGAAAAACTGTTTTTT.

V usage is TRBV27 and J usage is TRBJ2-6; 9 bases align to TRBD2. The J segment lost 2 bases and the V segment lost 7 bases, leaving 3 bases of the junction unmatched. CDR1 and CDR2 (germline): MNHEY, SMNVEV (reference sequence). The CDR3 spans 15 residues. CDR3 protein: CASKAGGAGANVLTF. CDR3 sequence (DNA): TGTGCCAGCAAAGCGGGGGGAGCTGGGGCCAACGTCCTGACTTTC.